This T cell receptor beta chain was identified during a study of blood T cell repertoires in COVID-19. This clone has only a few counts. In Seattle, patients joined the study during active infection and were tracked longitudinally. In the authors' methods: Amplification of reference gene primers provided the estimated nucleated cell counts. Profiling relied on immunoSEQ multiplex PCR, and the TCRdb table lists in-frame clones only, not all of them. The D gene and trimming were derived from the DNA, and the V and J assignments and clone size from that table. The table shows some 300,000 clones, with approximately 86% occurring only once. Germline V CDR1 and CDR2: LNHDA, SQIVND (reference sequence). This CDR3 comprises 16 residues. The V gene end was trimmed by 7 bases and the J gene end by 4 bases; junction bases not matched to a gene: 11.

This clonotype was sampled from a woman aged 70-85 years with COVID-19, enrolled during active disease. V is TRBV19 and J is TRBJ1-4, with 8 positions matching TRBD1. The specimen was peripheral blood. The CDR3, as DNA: TGTGCCAGTACCGGACAGGGAGGAAGGTTTAATGAAAAACTGTTTTTT. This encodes CASTGQGGRFNEKLFF.